The source of this T cell receptor (beta chain) is a study of blood T cell repertoires in COVID-19. The overall study: Material from acute and convalescent COVID-19 was sourced from the United States, Italy and Spain. In each case, the material was cDNA or gDNA derived from T cells, B-cell-depleted T cells, or PBMCs.

Authors' processing steps: Reference gene primer amplification in the assay estimated nucleated cell counts. Clones were read by immunoSEQ multiplex PCR, and TCRdb kept only the in-frame ones, dropping some. V, J and clone size are those of that table, while D and trimming were read from the DNA. The data hold tens of thousands of clones, with 70% to 85% observed a single time. The ends lost 3 bases at V and 4 bases at J; junction bases unmatched: 4. The germline V gene encodes CDR1 GTSNPN and CDR2 SVGIG (reference sequence). The CDR3 totals 14 residues. This TCR came from a man aged 70-80 years with acute or convalescent COVID-19. Input material: peripheral blood. This chain connects TRBV30 to TRBJ2-3, with 10 bases aligning to TRBD2. The CDR3 reads CAWRERGGADTQYF. CDR3 nucleotides: TGTGCCTGGAGGGAGCGGGGGGGGGCAGATACGCAGTATTTT.